This is a list of T cell receptor beta chains from one sample in a study of T-cell memory formation after mild COVID-19. Each CDR3 protein gets one entry after TCRdb re-called the 5' RACE reads with MiXCR. The sample carries about 430,000 distinct CDR3 sequences, approximately 25% recorded once. Sequenced material: PBMCs or a T cell subset sorted from them (not recorded which). Every receptor here comes from an adult woman who had mild COVID-19 (a few samples of this study predate the infection). Cell type and time point are not known. CDR3s include the opening cysteine and the closing phenylalanine or tryptophan. The D gene is left open where the match is weak. Clone size, where shown, is once, few, many, or a class for clones that have expanded.

D | size | J | V | DNA | CDR3
TRBD2 | - | TRBJ2-4 | TRBV10-3 | TGTGCCATCAGGCCCGGGAGGGGCCCCAAAAACATTCAGTACTTC | CAIRPGRGPKNIQYF
- | - | TRBJ2-1 | TRBV20-1 | TGCAGTGCTAGAGCTAGAATAGGGGGGGACGTGGATGAGCAGTTCTTC | CSARARIGGDVDEQFF
TRBD1 | few | TRBJ2-7 | TRBV3-1 | TGTGCCAGCAGCCCCCACGGGACAGGGAGGTCGTACGAGCAGTACTTC | CASSPHGTGRSYEQYF
- | - | TRBJ1-1 | TRBV14 | TGTGCCAGCAGCCAAGTTTTCCTCACTGAAGCTTTCTTT | CASSQVFLTEAFF
- | few | TRBJ2-6 | TRBV5-4 | TGTGCCAGCAGCTTGTTCGGGTCTGGGGCCAACGTCCTGACTTTC | CASSLFGSGANVLTF
- | few | TRBJ1-2 | TRBV4-1 | TGCGCCAGCAGCCAAGAGGGTCAGGGGATAGGCTATGGCTACACCTTC | CASSQEGQGIGYGYTF
- | - | TRBJ2-5 | TRBV4-3 | TGCGCCAGCAGCCAAGATTTCAGTCCACAAGGGGTAGAGACCCAGTACTTC | CASSQDFSPQGVETQYF
- | few | TRBJ2-3 | TRBV12-3/TRBV12-4 | TGTGCCAGCAGTCCCTCGGGCCCGTCCCTTTCAACGCAGTATTTT | CASSPSGPSLSTQYF
TRBD2 | few | TRBJ2-3 | TRBV7-8 | TGTGCCAGCAGCTGGACTAGCGGGGGGAGTTGGGGCACAGATACGCAGTATTTT | CASSWTSGGSWGTDTQYF
TRBD2 | few | TRBJ2-1 | TRBV6-5 | TGTGCCAGCAAGATTAGCGGGACTCACAATGAGCAGTTCTTC | CASKISGTHNEQFF
- | - | TRBJ2-7 | TRBV10-3 | TGTGCCATCGGGGTGCGGGACAGCTCCTACGAGCAGTACTTC | CAIGVRDSSYEQYF
- | few | TRBJ2-4 | TRBV7-2 | TGTGCCAGCAGCTTCAGCGGAGCCAAAAACATTCAGTACTTC | CASSFSGAKNIQYF
- | - | TRBJ2-1 | TRBV24-1 | TGTGCCACCAGTGACTTCCGAGACTCCTACAATGAGCAGTTCTTC | CATSDFRDSYNEQFF
TRBD1 | few | TRBJ1-2 | TRBV20-1 | TGCAGTGCTAGAGACCCGGGACAGCGTATCTATGGCTACACCTTC | CSARDPGQRIYGYTF
TRBD1 | - | TRBJ1-1 | TRBV19 | TGTGCCAGTAGACATACGACAGGGGCCATGAAGACTGAAGCTTTCTTT | CASRHTTGAMKTEAFF
TRBD2 | - | TRBJ2-3 | TRBV10-3 | TGTGCCATCAGTGGGACTAGCGGTGCAGATACGCAGTATTTT | CAISGTSGADTQYF
- | - | TRBJ2-5 | TRBV12-3/TRBV12-4 | TGTGCCAGCAGGGGGGGACCGGCCCAAGAGACCCAGTACTTC | CASRGGPAQETQYF
- | few | TRBJ1-2 | TRBV20-1 | TGCAGTGCCCCCGTGACAGACGGCTATGGCTACACCTTC | CSAPVTDGYGYTF
- | medium-sized | TRBJ1-1 | TRBV5-4 | TGTGCCAGCAGCTTGGAAAAGGCCTTTGACACTGAAGCTTTCTTT | CASSLEKAFDTEAFF
- | - | TRBJ1-2 | TRBV27 | TGTGCCAGCACCCCGTTGGGGGGCGGGAACTATGGCTACACCTTC | CASTPLGGGNYGYTF
- | - | TRBJ2-7 | TRBV7-8 | TGTGCCAGTGACGGACGTGGCGAGCAGTACTTC | CASDGRGEQYF
- | - | TRBJ2-2 | TRBV27 | TGTGCCAGCAGTTTCGGAGGGGCGCGGATCACCGGGGAGCTGTTTTTT | CASSFGGARITGELFF
- | few | TRBJ1-1 | TRBV5-1 | TGCGCCAGCAGCTTGGTCCCAGGCGTGAACACTGAAGCTTTCTTT | CASSLVPGVNTEAFF
TRBD1 | few | TRBJ2-3 | TRBV6-4 | TGTGCCAGCAGTGACGGGGCAGGGGGAAAAGATACGCAGTATTTT | CASSDGAGGKDTQYF
- | - | TRBJ2-5 | TRBV20-1 | TGCAGTGCTAGAGCTCGGGACCCAAGGGAGACCCAGTACTTC | CSARARDPRETQYF
TRBD1 | - | TRBJ2-1 | TRBV24-1 | TGTGCCACCAGTGATCCCGGACAGGACTCCTACAATGAGCAGTTCTTC | CATSDPGQDSYNEQFF
TRBD1 | few | TRBJ2-1 | TRBV4-1 | TGCGCCAGCAGCCTAAGACAGGGCAGGGACGAGCAGTTCTTC | CASSLRQGRDEQFF
TRBD2 | - | TRBJ2-4 | TRBV11-2 | TGTGCCAGCAGCTTAGATTTGGCTAGCGGCACAAAAAACATTCAGTACTTC | CASSLDLASGTKNIQYF
TRBD2 | - | TRBJ2-2 | TRBV12-3/TRBV12-4 | TGTGCCAGCGTAGCGGGAGGGGACACCGGGGAGCTGTTTTTT | CASVAGGDTGELFF
- | - | TRBJ1-2 | TRBV12-3/TRBV12-4 | TGTGCCAGCAGTTTTGGCCAGATGATTTACTATGGCTACACCTTC | CASSFGQMIYYGYTF
TRBD1 | few | TRBJ1-2 | TRBV6-6 | TGTGCCAGCAGTCCCCCTGACAGGGCGAGGTATGGCTACACCTTC | CASSPPDRARYGYTF
- | - | TRBJ2-7 | TRBV6-5 | TGTGCCAGCAGTTACTCGACACGGGTACAGCAGTACTTC | CASSYSTRVQQYF
- | once | TRBJ2-1 | TRBV7-3 | TGTGCCAGCAGCCTGACATCCTTCTACGGTGAGCAGTTCTTC | CASSLTSFYGEQFF
- | - | TRBJ2-2 | TRBV7-9 | TGTGCCACGGAAGCCGGGGCAGGCGACGCGAACACCGGGGAGCTGTTTTTT | CATEAGAGDANTGELFF
TRBD2 | few | TRBJ2-3 | TRBV24-1 | TGTGCCACCAGTGATTTTGCGGGGGGAGGCACAGATACGCAGTATTTT | CATSDFAGGGTDTQYF
- | few | TRBJ1-1 | TRBV12-3/TRBV12-4 | TGTGCCAGCAGTCATCATAAAGGGGACCCTTTCTTT | CASSHHKGDPFF
- | - | TRBJ1-5 | TRBV12-3/TRBV12-4 | TGTGCCAGCAGTCCCCCCCGAAGCAATCAGCCCCAGCATTTT | CASSPPRSNQPQHF
- | few | TRBJ2-7 | TRBV21-1 | TGTGCCAGCAGCCGAAGATTACAGGGCGTTGACGAGCAGTACTTC | CASSRRLQGVDEQYF
- | - | TRBJ2-1 | TRBV20-1 | TGCAGTGCTACACAGGAGGCCCCCAGGAACAATGAGCAGTTCTTC | CSATQEAPRNNEQFF
- | - | TRBJ1-6 | TRBV5-5 | TGTGCCAGCAGCTCTTCTGGGGGGGGCACCAATTCACCCCTCCACTTT | CASSSSGGGTNSPLHF
- | - | TRBJ2-7 | TRBV6-2/TRBV6-3 | TGTGCCAGCAGTAATCAGGCTTCCACCTACGAGCAGTACTTC | CASSNQASTYEQYF
- | few | TRBJ2-7 | TRBV5-1 | TGCGCCAGCAGCTTGAACAACGACGAGCAGTACTTC | CASSLNNDEQYF
TRBD2 | - | TRBJ2-5 | TRBV2 | TGTGCCGGGCGGACTAGCGGGGCAGAGACCCAGTACTTC | CAGRTSGAETQYF
- | few | TRBJ2-5 | TRBV21-1 | TGTGCCAGCAGCAGATATCAGCAACATCCAAAAGGAGAGACCCAGTACTTC | CASSRYQQHPKGETQYF
- | few | TRBJ1-2 | TRBV12-3/TRBV12-4 | TGTGCCAGCAGTTTCCCGGAGCAGGGTACCTATGGCTACACCTTC | CASSFPEQGTYGYTF
TRBD2 | - | TRBJ2-5 | TRBV9 | TGTGCCAGCAGCCCGGGACTAGCGAACCAAGAGACCCAGTACTTC | CASSPGLANQETQYF
- | - | TRBJ2-4 | TRBV27 | TGTGCCAGCAGTTTACGTAATGTCGGGGGAAACATTCAGTACTTC | CASSLRNVGGNIQYF
- | - | TRBJ2-5 | TRBV5-1 | TGCGCCAGCAGCACCTTACTAGCAATAGGGGAGACCCAGTACTTC | CASSTLLAIGETQYF
- | - | TRBJ2-7 | TRBV18 | TGTGCCAGCTCACCATCTAGCAGGGTCTTGGACGAGCAGTACTTC | CASSPSSRVLDEQYF
- | - | TRBJ2-1 | TRBV28 | TGTGCCAGCAGTTTATCAGGGAGCAATGAGCAGTTCTTC | CASSLSGSNEQFF
- | - | TRBJ2-6 | TRBV7-9 | TGTGCCAGCAGCTTAGATCGTAAGGGACGGCTCCTGAGAGGGGCCAACGTCCTGACTTTC | CASSLDRKGRLLRGANVLTF
TRBD2 | - | TRBJ2-2 | TRBV12-3/TRBV12-4 | TGTGCCAGCAGTGGGGGACTAGCGTTGGGGGAGCTGTTTTTT | CASSGGLALGELFF
- | - | TRBJ1-2 | TRBV12-3/TRBV12-4 | TGTGCCAGCAGCCGCCGGGGCTATGGCTACACCTTC | CASSRRGYGYTF
- | - | TRBJ2-1 | TRBV3-1 | TGTGCCAGCAGCCAAGAAGTTCTAGCTTTTGTGTCGGATGAGCAGTTCTTC | CASSQEVLAFVSDEQFF
- | - | TRBJ2-1 | TRBV7-9 | TGTGCCAGCAGCTTAGTCAAAGGGTCTGACGTCGGTCGCCTGGAGCAGTTCTTC | CASSLVKGSDVGRLEQFF